The 3 T cell receptor beta chains listed next were all sequenced from one sample in a study of OX40 agonist ivuxolimab in advanced cancers. Using immunoSEQ multiplex PCR, the repertoire was profiled, and TCRdb retains in-frame clones only, with some absent. The table lists 95,000 to 120,000 clones, under 95% of them singletons. The material sequenced was CD4+ or CD8+ T cells sorted from blood, taken in a trial of the OX40 agonist ivuxolimab. The receptors come from an adult with an advanced solid tumor such as melanoma, head and neck, liver or kidney cancer.

About this clone itself: Other nucleotide sequences in the sample specify the same CDR3. This chain connects TRBV30 to TRBJ2-7; unclear D gene. Trimming stripped 2 bases from V and 2 bases from J, with 7 bases between. The CDR3 sequence is 12 residues long. Germline V gives CDR1 GTSNPN, CDR2 SVGIG (reference sequence). DNA of the CDR3: TGTGCCTGGAGTAGAGGAGCCTACGAGCAGTACTTC. Protein sequence: CAWSRGAYEQYF.

V usage is TRBV5-6 and J usage is TRBJ2-5; a possible D gene is TRBD2 (5 bases). The CDR3 totals 16 residues. With 4 bases removed from V and 0 bases from J, the gap between germline ends came to 16 bases. Germline V gene lookup returns CDR1 SGHDT and CDR2 YYEEEE. CDR3 in amino acids: CASSPGLLNNQETQYF. In nucleotides, the CDR3 is TGTGCCAGCAGCCCTGGACTCCTTAATAACCAAGAGACCCAGTACTTC. Full variable domain (remainder filled in from reference TRBV5-6 and TRBJ2-5): DAGVTQSPTHLIKTRGQQVTLRCSPKSGHDTVSWYQQALGQGPQFIFQYYEEEERQRGNFPDRFSGHQFPNYSSELNVNALLLGDSALYLCASSPGLLNNQETQYFGPGTRLLVL.

V usage is TRBV30 and J usage is TRBJ2-5; no reliable D call. Trimming left V 0 bases short and J 2 bases short, with 13 bases between. This CDR3 has 15 residues. Germline loops: CDR1 GTSNPN, CDR2 SVGIG (reference sequence). The CDR3 loop is CAWSVLGIRQETQYF. Here the CDR3 DNA reads TGTGCCTGGAGTGTCTTGGGTATCCGACAAGAGACCCAGTACTTC.